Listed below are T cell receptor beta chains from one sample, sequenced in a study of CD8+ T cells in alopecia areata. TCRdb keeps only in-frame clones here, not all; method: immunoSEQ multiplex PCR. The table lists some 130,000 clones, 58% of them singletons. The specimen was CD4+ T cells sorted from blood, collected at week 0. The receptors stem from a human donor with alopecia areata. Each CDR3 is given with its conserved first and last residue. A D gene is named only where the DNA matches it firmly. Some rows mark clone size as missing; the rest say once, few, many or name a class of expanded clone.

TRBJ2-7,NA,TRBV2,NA,TGTGCCAGCAGTGTCTACGAGCAGTACTTC,CASSVYEQYF
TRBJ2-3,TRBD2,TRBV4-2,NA,TGTGCCAGCAGCCCGGGACTAGCGGGGGGTCCCACTAGCACAGATACGCAGTATTTT,CASSPGLAGGPTSTDTQYF
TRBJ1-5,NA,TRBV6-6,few,TGTGCCAGCAGTCGAACAGATAGCAATCAGCCCCAGCATTTT,CASSRTDSNQPQHF
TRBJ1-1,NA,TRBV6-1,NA,TGTGCCAGCAGTGAAAATACAGTGAACACTGAAGCTTTCTTT,CASSENTVNTEAFF
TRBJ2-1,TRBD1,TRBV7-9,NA,TGTGCCAGCAGCCGTCGGGACAGGGACTACAATGAGCAGTTCTTC,CASSRRDRDYNEQFF
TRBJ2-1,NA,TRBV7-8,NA,TGTGCCAGCAGCTCCTCGGGCTACAATGAGCAGTTCTTC,CASSSSGYNEQFF
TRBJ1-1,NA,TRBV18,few,TGTGCCAGCTCACCGCTCCGGCAGACCATGAACACTGAAGCTTTCTTT,CASSPLRQTMNTEAFF
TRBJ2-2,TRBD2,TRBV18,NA,TGTGCCAGCTCACCACCCCTAGCGGGGGGGGACACCGGGGAGCTGTTTTTT,CASSPPLAGGDTGELFF
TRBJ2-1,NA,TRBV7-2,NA,TGTGCCAGCAGCTTAGAAGGGGCCTACAATGAGCAGTTCTTC,CASSLEGAYNEQFF
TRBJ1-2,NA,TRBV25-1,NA,TGTGCCAGCAGTGAATTAAACTATGGCTACACCTTC,CASSELNYGYTF
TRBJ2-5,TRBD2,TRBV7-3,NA,TGTGCCAGCAGCTTAGAAGCGGGAGTGGTTGAGACCCAGTACTTC,CASSLEAGVVETQYF
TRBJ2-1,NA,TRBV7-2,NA,TGTGCCAGCAGCTTTAGGTCGTCCGGGCCCTCAGGAAATGAGCAGTTCTTC,CASSFRSSGPSGNEQFF
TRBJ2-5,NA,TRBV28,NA,TGTGCCAGCAGTTTATCCCCCAAACTGGAGACCCAGTACTTC,CASSLSPKLETQYF
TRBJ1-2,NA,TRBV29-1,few,TGCAGCGTTGGGGCAGGGGTCGGCTACACCTTC,CSVGAGVGYTF
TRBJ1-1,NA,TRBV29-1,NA,TGCAGCGTTTCTTCGGGGGGGGGAGAGGACACTGAAGCTTTCTTT,CSVSSGGGEDTEAFF
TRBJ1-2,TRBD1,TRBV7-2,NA,TGTGCCAGCAGCTTACCAGGGGGCAACTATGGCTACACCTTC,CASSLPGGNYGYTF
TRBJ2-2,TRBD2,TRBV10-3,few,TGTGCCATCGGGCCTAGCGGGCCCGGTGGCACCGGGGAGCTGTTTTTT,CAIGPSGPGGTGELFF
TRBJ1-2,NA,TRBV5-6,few,TGTGCCAGCAGCTTGGGCAGTTCCGGTAACTATGGCTACACCTTC,CASSLGSSGNYGYTF
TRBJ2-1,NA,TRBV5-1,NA,TGCGCCAGCAGCTTGATGGGCTACAATGAGCAGTTCTTC,CASSLMGYNEQFF
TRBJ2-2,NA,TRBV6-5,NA,TGTGCCAGCAGTTACCGGGGATTCGGGAACACCGGGGAGCTGTTTTTT,CASSYRGFGNTGELFF
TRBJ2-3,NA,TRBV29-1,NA,TGCAGCGCAGAGGATACGCAGTATTTT,CSAEDTQYF
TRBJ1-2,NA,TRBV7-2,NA,TGTGCCAGCAGCCCACAGGGTCTCTATGGCTACACCTTC,CASSPQGLYGYTF
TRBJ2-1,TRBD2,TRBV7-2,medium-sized,TGTGCCAGCAGCTTACAGCTAGCGGCTCATGAGCAGTTCTTC,CASSLQLAAHEQFF
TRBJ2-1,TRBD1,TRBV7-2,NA,TGTGCCAGCGAAGACAGGGGGCGGTACAATGAGCAGTTCTTC,CASEDRGRYNEQFF
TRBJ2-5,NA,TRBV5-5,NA,TGTGCCAGCAGCTCCGGGGGCGGAGAGACCCAGTACTTC,CASSSGGGETQYF
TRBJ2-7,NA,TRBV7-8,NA,TGTGCCAGCAGCCTCCCATCGACACCTACCTACGAGCAGTACTTC,CASSLPSTPTYEQYF
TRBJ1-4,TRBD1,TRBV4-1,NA,TGCGCCAGCAGCCAACAGGGACAGGGTACTAATGAAAAACTGTTTTTT,CASSQQGQGTNEKLFF
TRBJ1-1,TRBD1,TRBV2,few,TGTGCCAGCAGGGACAGGGTCTTAAACACTGAAGCTTTCTTT,CASRDRVLNTEAFF
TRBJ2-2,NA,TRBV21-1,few,TGTGCCAGCAGCAATAAAGCCGAGGACAGATACACCGGGGAGCTGTTTTTT,CASSNKAEDRYTGELFF
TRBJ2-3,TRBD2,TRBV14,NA,TGTGCCAGCAGCTGGGGACTAGCCCACACAGATACGCAGTATTTT,CASSWGLAHTDTQYF
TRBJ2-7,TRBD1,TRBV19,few,TGTGCCAGTAGTGCCTCCTCCGGGACAGGGTTCTCCTACGAGCAGTACTTC,CASSASSGTGFSYEQYF
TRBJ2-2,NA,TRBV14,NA,TGTGCCAGCAGCCAAGTACATGAGGGCACCGGGGAGCTGTTTTTT,CASSQVHEGTGELFF
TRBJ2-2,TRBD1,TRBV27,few,TGTGCCAGCAGTTACCGGGACAGGGGTGGCACCGGGGAGCTGTTTTTT,CASSYRDRGGTGELFF
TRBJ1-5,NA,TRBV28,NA,TGTGCCAGCAGTTGGCTCGCAGGCAATCAGCCCCAGCATTTT,CASSWLAGNQPQHF
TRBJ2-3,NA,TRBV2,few,TGTGCCAGCAGTATGGCCTCTAGCACAGATACGCAGTATTTT,CASSMASSTDTQYF
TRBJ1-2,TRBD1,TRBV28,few,TGTGCCAGCAGTGAAAGGACAGGGGATGGCTACACCTTC,CASSERTGDGYTF
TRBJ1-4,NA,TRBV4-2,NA,TGTGCCAGCAGCCAAGATTTGGGGTCAGGGAGTGAAAAACTGTTTTTT,CASSQDLGSGSEKLFF
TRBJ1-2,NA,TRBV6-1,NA,TGTGCCGCCGGAGGCAGGGGAGGTGGCTACACCTTC,CAAGGRGGGYTF
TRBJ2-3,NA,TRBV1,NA,TGCACCAGCCTTCCCGGGACTAGCGTGACAGATACGCAGTATTTT,CTSLPGTSVTDTQYF
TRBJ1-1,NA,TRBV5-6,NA,TGTGCCAGCAGCTACTCAGGGGTGAACACTGAAGCTTTCTTT,CASSYSGVNTEAFF
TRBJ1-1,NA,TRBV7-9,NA,TGTGCCAGCAGCTTACTCGACCTAAACACTGAAGCTTTCTTT,CASSLLDLNTEAFF
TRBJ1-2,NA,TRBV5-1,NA,TGCGCCAGCAGCCATCAGGGGAACTATGGCTACACCTTC,CASSHQGNYGYTF
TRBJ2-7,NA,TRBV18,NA,TGTGCCAGCTCACAGGAGGGGTACGAGCAGTACTTC,CASSQEGYEQYF
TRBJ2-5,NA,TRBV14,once,TGTGCCAGCAGCCAATTCGCCCGGGAGACCCAGTACTTC,CASSQFARETQYF
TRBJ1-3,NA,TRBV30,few,TGTGCCTGGAGTGTACTTTCCGGAGACACCATATATTTT,CAWSVLSGDTIYF
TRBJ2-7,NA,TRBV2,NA,TGTGCCAGCCAGACCGGTTTGAAGCAGTACTTC,CASQTGLKQYF
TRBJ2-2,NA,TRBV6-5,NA,TGTGCCAGCAGTTACTCGGGCCAACTTCCCGGGGAGCTGTTTTTT,CASSYSGQLPGELFF
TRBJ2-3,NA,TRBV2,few,TGTGCCAGCAGTCCCTGGCGAGCAGATACGCAGTATTTT,CASSPWRADTQYF
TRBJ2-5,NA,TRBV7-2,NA,TGTGCCAGCAGCTTAACCATGGAGACCCAGTACTTC,CASSLTMETQYF
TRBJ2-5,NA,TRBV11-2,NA,TGTGCCAGCAGCTTGGGGGAGAAGGAGACCCAGTACTTC,CASSLGEKETQYF